The 21 T cell receptor beta chains below were found in one sample sequenced in a study of T cells in Graves' hyperthyroidism and ophthalmopathy. TCR beta CDR3 regions were amplified from RNA. Using the HTBI primer set, a first-round RT-PCR was run on the TCR CDR3. MiXCR was run by TCRdb on the multiplex PCR reads, yielding one entry per CDR3 protein. The sample records roughly 710,000 distinct CDR3 sequences, roughly a third being singletons. The sample was blood. Receptors originate from a woman aged 40 to 50 with Graves' hyperthyroidism.

The chain joins TRBV7-2 to TRBJ1-2, with D perhaps TRBD1 (6 bases). The ends were cut back, 5 bases at V and 8 bases at J, with 24 bases in the middle. This CDR3 region has 16 residues. CDR1 SGHTA and CDR2 FQGNSA come from the germline V gene. Written as DNA, the CDR3 is TGTGCCAGCAGCCCACCTACCGAGGGGAGGAGGGGGGGCTACACCTTC. As protein: CASSPPTEGRRGGYTF.

This sequence joins TRBV7-9 and TRBJ1-1; unclear D gene. CDR3 length: 12 residues. Trimming removed 6 bases from V and 6 bases from J, with 11 bases in between. The germline V gene has CDR1 SEHNR and CDR2 FQNEAQ (reference sequence). Here the CDR3 reads CASSLVSSEAFF. The CDR3, as DNA: TGTGCCAGCAGTTTGGTCAGTTCTGAAGCTTTCTTT.

This clonotype was found once. A much larger clone is a single base away; this may be a read error. The gene calls are TRBV7-8 and TRBJ2-7, with 8 positions matching TRBD2. Germline values: CDR1 SGHVS, CDR2 FQNEAQ. The junction had 12 bases not matched to a gene; V was cut back by 5 bases and J by 9 bases. The length of the CDR3 is 14 residues. CDR3 amino acids: CASSLGTRGRGQYF. The CDR3 region has the DNA TGTGCCAGCAGCCTGGGGACTAGAGGACGTGGGCAGTACTTC.

CDR3 bases: TGTGCCAGTAGTAAGGCCCATCGAGGCACTGAAGCTTTCTTT. Translated: CASSKAHRGTEAFF. V gene TRBV19 combines with J gene TRBJ1-1, with D unclear. This CDR3 has 14 amino acids. Germline CDR1 is LNHDA and CDR2 is SQIVND (reference sequence). The V gene lost 4 bases and the J gene lost 4 bases, with 13 bases spanning the gap.

In this sample, this clonotype turned up many times. The chain recombines TRBV7-9 with TRBJ1-1; 9 positions agree with TRBD1. The length of the CDR3 is 16 residues. V shed 5 bases and J 1 base; nucleotides not matched to a gene: 8. Germline V gives CDR1 SEHNR, CDR2 FQNEAQ (reference sequence). DNA of the CDR3: TGTGCCAGCAGCCTGCTGCCGGGACAGGGGAACACTGAAGCTTTCTTT. Its translation: CASSLLPGQGNTEAFF.

This clonotype has a handful of counts. This chain uses TRBV24-1 with TRBJ1-1; maybe TRBD1 (6 bases). Trimming stripped 5 bases from V and 0 bases from J, with 15 bases between. CDR3 length: 16 amino acids. Germline V CDR1 and CDR2: KGHDR, SFDVKD. The CDR3 is CATSGGGEGLNTEAFF. The DNA of the CDR3 is TGTGCCACCAGTGGAGGGGGGGAAGGCCTGAACACTGAAGCTTTCTTT.

This clonotype was detected ten times or more. The chain is built from TRBV12-3 or TRBV12-4 and TRBJ1-1; D gene uncertain. The V and J ends lost 5 bases and 6 bases respectively, with 13 bases between them. The CDR3 has 13 residues. The DNA of the CDR3 is TGTGCCAGCAGTCCCCACGGGTGGCCTGAAGCTTTCTTT. This encodes CASSPHGWPEAFF.

The CDR3 loop is CASSVQMGLEAFF. In nucleotides, the CDR3 is TGTGCCAGCAGCGTGCAAATGGGTTTAGAAGCTTTCTTT. This sequence joins TRBV7-2 and TRBJ1-1; no clear D gene. V lost 5 bases and J 8 bases, leaving 15 bases between the germline ends. Germline CDR1 reads SGHTA; CDR2 reads FQGNSA. The CDR3 spans 13 residues.

This clonotype showed up just a few times. The gene calls are TRBV7-2 and TRBJ1-3; D is uncertain. The CDR3 is 12 amino acids. Per germline, CDR1 SGHTA and CDR2 FQGNSA. Trimming pared 1 base from V and 11 bases from J, leaving 9 bases between. The CDR3 DNA follows: TGTGCCAGCAGCTTAGAAAAAGGCTCCATATATTTT. Translated, it gives CASSLEKGSIYF.

On this clonotype itself: A clone one base away is much larger, so this may be a read error. The chain has TRBV9 and TRBJ1-3; D gene uncertain. Germline CDR1 SGDLS, CDR2 YYNGEE. This CDR3 spans 12 amino acids. CDR3 nucleotide sequence: TGTGCCGGCAGCGTAGATGGAAACACCATATATTTT. This sequence encodes CAGSVDGNTIYF.

On this clonotype itself: A junction boundary mismatches the germline segment, possibly from a read error. The rearrangement links TRBV29-1 to TRBJ1-2; D gene uncertain. CDR3 length equals 11 residues. Germline CDR1 is SQVTM and CDR2 is ANQGSEA. The CDR3 region has the DNA TGCAGCGTTGGGGCACCCGATGGCTACGCCTTC. Residues: CSVGAPDGYAF.

This clonotype was found many times. This rearrangement joins TRBV6-6 to TRBJ1-5, with a weak D call TRBD1 (5 bases). Per germline, CDR1 MNHNY and CDR2 SVGAGI (reference sequence). The CDR3 contains 15 residues. Trimming shortened V by 2 bases and J by 3 bases, and 11 bases separated the two germline ends. The CDR3 DNA reads TGTGCCAGCAGTTACCTGGGACGGATCAATCAGCCCCAGCATTTT. Amino acids: CASSYLGRINQPQHF.

This clonotype has only a few counts. This chain connects TRBV9 to TRBJ2-5; TRBD1 aligns across 9 bases. Germline lookup yields CDR1 SGDLS and CDR2 YYNGEE. V dropped 2 bases and J dropped 4; count of bases not matched to a gene: 15. This CDR3 has 18 amino acids. The CDR3 region has the DNA TGTGCCAGCAGCGTTGCCCCGGGACAGGGTTTTTTCGCAGAGACCCAGTACTTC. Protein product: CASSVAPGQGFFAETQYF.

This clonotype was observed at least ten times. The rearrangement links TRBV2 to TRBJ1-2, with D possibly matching TRBD1 (6 bases). The germline V and J ends were trimmed by 4 bases and 6 bases, with 18 bases remaining between them. This CDR3 has 15 residues. Germline CDR1 SNHLY, CDR2 FYNNEI. CDR3: CASSALTRDMDGYTF. The CDR3 coding sequence is TGTGCCAGCAGTGCTCTAACCCGGGACATGGATGGCTACACCTTC.

This clonotype has a count of ten or more. The V and J genes are TRBV12-3 or TRBV12-4 and TRBJ1-2, with 9 bases fitting TRBD1. The trim removed 5 bases at V and 8 bases at J, leaving 9 bases unmatched. This CDR3 has 14 residues. CDR3 loop: CASSVQGATWGYTF. CDR3 in DNA: TGTGCCAGCAGTGTACAGGGGGCGACGTGGGGCTACACCTTC.

The chain joins TRBV7-1 to TRBJ2-3; D is possibly TRBD2 (6 bases). TRBV7-1 counts as an open reading frame of uncertain function. The CDR3 extends over 15 amino acids. V gave up 2 bases and J gave up 3 bases, with 12 bases separating them. The CDR3 DNA sequence: TGTGCCAGCAGCTCAATTTCCGGGGGAACAGATACGCAGTATTTT. Protein sequence: CASSSISGGTDTQYF.

Regarding this clonotype: One junction end disagrees with the germline gene, perhaps due to a read error. V gene TRBV12-3 or TRBV12-4 combines with J gene TRBJ2-7; tentatively, D is TRBD1 (5 bases). The CDR3 has 13 residues. CDR3 sequence: CASSRARAYGQYF. DNA for the CDR3: TGTGCCAGCAGTCGCGCCAGGGCCTACGGGCAGTACTTC.

Details on this clonotype: Given the absence of the conserved phenylalanine or tryptophan at the CDR3 end, a read error is likely. This rearrangement joins TRBV5-1 to TRBJ1-2; D is undetermined. The germline gives CDR1 SGHRS, CDR2 YFSETQ. The CDR3 runs 16 residues. Trimming pared 1 base from V and 2 bases from J, leaving 15 bases between. The CDR3 region is CASSLIHSQTNYGYTI. DNA for the CDR3: TGCGCCAGCAGCTTGATACACTCACAGACGAACTATGGCTACACCATC.

As to this clonotype: This may be a read error, as it is one base from a much larger clone. The conserved phenylalanine or tryptophan is not found at the CDR3 terminus, so this likely reflects a read error. The genes are TRBV29-1 and TRBJ1-1; D might be TRBD1 (5 bases). The CDR3 loop spans 14 amino acids. V lost 4 bases, J lost 4 bases, and 16 bases lay in between. The germline V gene has CDR1 SQVTM and CDR2 ANQGSEA. This chain's CDR3 is CSVVVQKRGTEAFS. The CDR3 region has the DNA TGCAGCGTTGTAGTCCAGAAGAGGGGCACTGAAGCTTTCTCT.

This clonotype came up many times. The J gene is TRBJ1-4, the V gene TRBV7-9, with TRBD1 identical over 10 bases. Germline trimming cut 5 bases from V and 6 bases from J; bases unmatched to any gene: 6. Germline CDR1 reads SEHNR; CDR2 reads FQNEAQ (reference sequence). CDR3 size: 15 residues. CDR3 residues: CASSQLGTGDEKLFF. The CDR3 DNA sequence: TGTGCCAGCAGCCAACTCGGGACAGGGGATGAAAAACTGTTTTTT.

A few counts support this clonotype. This sequence joins TRBV5-1 and TRBJ1-1; D possibly corresponds to TRBD1 (6 bases). The CDR3 extends over 15 amino acids. Germline V gene sequence: CDR1 SGHRS, CDR2 YFSETQ. V lost 2 bases and J 2 bases, leaving 13 bases between the germline ends. In DNA, the CDR3 is TGCGCCAGCAGCTTTTCTTCAGGGGTAAACACTGAAGCTTTCTTT. This encodes CASSFSSGVNTEAFF.